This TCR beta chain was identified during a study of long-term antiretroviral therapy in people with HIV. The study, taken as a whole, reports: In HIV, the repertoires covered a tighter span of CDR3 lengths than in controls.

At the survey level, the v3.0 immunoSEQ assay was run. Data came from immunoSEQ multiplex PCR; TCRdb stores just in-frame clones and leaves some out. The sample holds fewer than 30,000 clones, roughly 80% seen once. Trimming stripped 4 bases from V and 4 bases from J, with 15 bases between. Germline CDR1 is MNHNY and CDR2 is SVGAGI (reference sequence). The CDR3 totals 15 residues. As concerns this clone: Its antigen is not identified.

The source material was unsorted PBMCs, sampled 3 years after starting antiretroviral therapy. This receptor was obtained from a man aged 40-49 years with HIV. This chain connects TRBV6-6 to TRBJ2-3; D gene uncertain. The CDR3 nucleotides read TGTGCCAGCAGTTCCGTCGCCGAGCAGGCAGATACGCAGTATTTT. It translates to CASSSVAEQADTQYF.